The rows below give T cell receptor beta chains drawn from one sample of a study of CD8 T cells in Susac syndrome. TCRdb redid the calling of the immunoSEQ multiplex PCR reads with MiXCR, one entry per CDR3 protein. Seen here are 250,000 to 300,000 distinct CDR3 sequences, approximately 85% observed once, and the top ten hold 0.2% to 0.25%. The source material was CD8+ T cells from PBMCs. All receptors come from a human donor with multiple sclerosis. Each CDR3 is given with its conserved first and last residue. The D gene is left open where the match is weak. Expanded clones are given a class, and other clones once, few, many or no size at all.

13	few	-	TRBV25-1	TRBJ2-2	CASSEGGTGELFF	TGTGCCAGCAGTGAGGGCGGAACCGGGGAGCTGTTTTTT
14	-	-	TRBV15	TRBJ1-1	CATSNRGHILEAFF	TGTGCCACCAGCAATAGGGGACATATCCTTGAAGCTTTCTTT
18	-	TRBD2	TRBV11-2	TRBJ2-5	CASSLGSSGTSKRKTQYF	TGTGCCAGCAGCTTAGGTTCTTCCGGGACTAGCAAAAGAAAGACCCAGTACTTC
13	-	-	TRBV7-9	TRBJ2-3	CASSPPEGDTQYF	TGTGCCAGCAGCCCCCCGGAAGGGGATACGCAGTATTTT
18	-	-	TRBV28	TRBJ2-2	CASSLTTSGPANTGELFF	TGTGCCAGCAGTTTAACGACAAGCGGACCCGCGAACACCGGGGAGCTGTTTTTT
17	-	TRBD1	TRBV7-6	TRBJ2-1	CASSLAAGTGLPNEQFF	TGTGCCAGCAGCTTAGCGGCCGGGACAGGCCTTCCCAATGAGCAGTTCTTC
15	-	-	TRBV11-2	TRBJ2-7	CASSRTWELRDEQYF	TGTGCCAGCAGCCGAACATGGGAGCTCAGGGACGAGCAGTACTTC
13	-	-	TRBV7-9	TRBJ1-5	CASSLDGYQPQHF	TGTGCCAGCAGCCTTGACGGGTATCAGCCCCAGCATTTT
16	-	-	TRBV5-6	TRBJ1-5	CASSLMTGIGNQPQHF	TGTGCCAGCAGCCTCATGACCGGAATCGGCAATCAGCCCCAGCATTTT
12	-	-	TRBV6-6	TRBJ1-1	CASAGGNTEAFF	TGTGCCAGCGCGGGGGGGAACACTGAAGCTTTCTTT
16	-	TRBD1	TRBV9	TRBJ1-2	CASSVGDREMNYGYTF	TGTGCCAGCAGCGTAGGGGACAGGGAAATGAACTATGGCTACACCTTC
18	-	TRBD2	TRBV24-1	TRBJ2-1	CATSDIGTSGASYNEQFF	TGTGCCACCAGTGATATAGGGACTAGCGGGGCCTCCTACAATGAGCAGTTCTTC
14	-	-	TRBV28	TRBJ1-5	CASSLSLTSQPQHF	TGTGCCAGCAGTTTGAGTCTAACCTCTCAGCCCCAGCATTTT
15	-	TRBD1	TRBV15	TRBJ1-5	CATSVYRGSNQPQHF	TGTGCCACCAGCGTCTACAGGGGAAGCAATCAGCCCCAGCATTTT
13	-	-	TRBV6-5	TRBJ1-1	CASSGGMNTEAFF	TGTGCCAGCAGTGGGGGGATGAACACTGAAGCTTTCTTT
17	-	-	TRBV12-3/TRBV12-4	TRBJ2-3	CASSQISVAESTDTQYF	TGTGCCAGCAGCCAGATCTCTGTAGCGGAAAGCACAGATACGCAGTATTTT
12	-	-	TRBV15	TRBJ2-2	CATNDGGGELFF	TGTGCCACCAACGACGGTGGCGGGGAGCTGTTTTTT
13	-	TRBD1	TRBV19	TRBJ2-7	CASLGQGTYEQYF	TGTGCCAGCCTGGGACAGGGAACCTACGAGCAGTACTTC
14	-	-	TRBV9	TRBJ2-1	CASSVETYYNEQFF	TGTGCCAGCAGCGTAGAAACGTACTACAATGAGCAGTTCTTC
15	-	TRBD2	TRBV5-4	TRBJ2-5	CASGRLAGGLETQYF	TGTGCCAGCGGCCGATTAGCGGGAGGCTTAGAGACCCAGTACTTC
15	-	-	TRBV7-2	TRBJ1-5	CASSLGAGPDGPQHF	TGTGCCAGCAGCTTAGGGGCGGGCCCGGACGGGCCCCAGCATTTT
13	-	-	TRBV25-1	TRBJ2-2	CASTTIWGGELFF	TGTGCCAGCACAACTATCTGGGGCGGGGAGCTGTTTTTT
16	-	-	TRBV10-1	TRBJ2-3	CASSDRVSGTTDTQYF	TGCGCCAGCAGTGATAGAGTATCCGGGACCACAGATACGCAGTATTTT
17	-	TRBD2	TRBV11-1	TRBJ2-2	CASSLSPGTSYAGELFF	TGTGCCAGCAGCTTATCCCCCGGGACTAGCTACGCCGGGGAGCTGTTTTTT
17	-	-	TRBV21-1	TRBJ2-3	CASSKVAAGALTDTQYF	-
15	-	-	TRBV2	TRBJ2-1	CASRLGLSSYNEQFF	TGTGCCAGCAGGCTGGGGTTGAGCTCCTACAATGAGCAGTTCTTC
17	few	TRBD2	TRBV19	TRBJ2-7	CASSWDASSGSNGEQYF	TGTGCCAGTTCCTGGGACGCCTCTAGCGGGAGTAACGGCGAGCAGTACTTC
19	-	-	TRBV20-1	TRBJ2-7	CSARDRPVLGPRGTYEQYF	TGCAGTGCTAGAGATCGGCCGGTATTAGGTCCCCGGGGGACCTACGAGCAGTACTTC
17	-	TRBD2	TRBV14	TRBJ2-5	CASSLIPLAVSGETQYF	TGTGCCAGCAGCCTTATCCCTCTTGCGGTTAGCGGGGAGACCCAGTACTTC
14	-	-	TRBV19	TRBJ2-7	CASSIVDSASEQYF	TGTGCCAGTAGTATTGTGGACAGCGCTTCCGAGCAGTACTTC
17	-	-	TRBV27	TRBJ1-1	CASSRTASLALNTEAFF	TGTGCCAGCAGTCGGACTGCTTCCTTAGCCTTGAACACTGAAGCTTTCTTT
14	-	-	TRBV5-6	TRBJ1-1	CASSFGGGSAEAFF	TGTGCCAGCAGCTTCGGAGGGGGATCGGCTGAAGCTTTCTTT
15	-	TRBD1	TRBV27	TRBJ1-1	CASSTTGGAGTEAFF	TGTGCCAGCAGTACGACAGGGGGCGCGGGGACTGAAGCTTTCTTT
17	-	TRBD2	TRBV7-8	TRBJ2-7	CASSLVTSGATFYEQYF	TGTGCCAGCAGCTTAGTGACTAGCGGGGCCACTTTCTACGAGCAGTACTTC
13	-	-	TRBV15	TRBJ1-1	CATQTDTNTEAFF	TGTGCCACCCAGACAGACACGAACACTGAAGCTTTCTTT
12	-	-	TRBV20-1	TRBJ2-7	CSARDRQYEQYF	TGCAGTGCGCGGGACAGACAGTACGAGCAGTACTTC
13	-	-	TRBV4-3	TRBJ2-1	CASSPLNYNEQFF	TGCGCCAGCAGCCCCTTGAATTACAATGAGCAGTTCTTC
15	-	TRBD2	TRBV27	TRBJ2-1	CASSLGAGEYNEQFF	TGTGCCAGCAGTTTAGGGGCGGGAGAGTACAATGAGCAGTTCTTC
17	-	TRBD2	TRBV5-4	TRBJ2-1	CASSLRASGHRLNEQFF	TGTGCCAGCAGCCTGAGGGCTAGCGGTCACCGCCTAAATGAGCAGTTCTTC
12	-	-	TRBV3-1	TRBJ1-5	CAVRVDNQPQHF	TGTGCCGTCAGGGTAGACAATCAGCCCCAGCATTTT
17	once	TRBD1	TRBV6-5	TRBJ2-3	CASSYSRTGGRTDTQYF	TGTGCCAGCAGTTACTCCAGGACAGGGGGCAGGACAGATACGCAGTATTTT
18	-	TRBD2	TRBV4-3	TRBJ2-3	CASSQDGLAGGSRDTQYF	TGCGCCAGCAGCCAAGATGGGCTAGCGGGAGGTTCTCGTGATACGCAGTATTTT
16	-	TRBD2	TRBV4-3	TRBJ2-1	CASSQGLAAQWDEQFF	TGCGCCAGCAGCCAAGGACTAGCGGCCCAATGGGATGAGCAGTTCTTC
12	-	-	TRBV28	TRBJ1-1	CASSPSATEAFF	TGTGCCAGCAGTCCCTCGGCGACTGAAGCTTTCTTT
15	-	-	TRBV6-5	TRBJ1-1	CASSYSFNRVVEAFF	TGTGCCAGCAGTTACTCGTTTAATCGGGTCGTTGAAGCTTTCTTT
15	-	TRBD2	TRBV19	TRBJ2-1	CASSFLAGYNNEQFF	TGTGCCAGTAGTTTCTTAGCGGGATACAACAATGAGCAGTTCTTC
12	-	-	TRBV29-1	TRBJ2-5	CSVTEYQETQYF	TGCAGCGTGACAGAGTACCAAGAGACCCAGTACTTC